This entry concerns a single T cell receptor beta chain. Its antigen is not yet known. Per-base quality was not reported, and no clone a single base away is much larger than it. The CDR3 regions of human TCRbeta chains were analyzed by immunosequencing. The source study handled its data this way. TCRs in the repertoires were matched against a reference library of SARS-CoV-2-specific TCRs that had been generated with the MIRA antigen-specificity platform. Breadth meant the fraction of unique TCRs that were SARS-CoV-2-associated, whereas depth meant the fraction of total T cells that were SARS-CoV-2-associated. Using the MIRA data, each spike-specific TCR was assigned both to the spike region to which the TCR was reactive and to a CD4 or CD8 class. Log10-transformed breadth and depth values were compared by one-way ANOVA with Sidak's multiple comparisons tests. Sourced from immuneACCESS, this table was stored by TCRdb with only in-frame sequences that have V and J called. A share of the clones is absent; for the studies checked, an unresolved V gene accounts for under half, and the remainder has no known explanation. V and J calls and clone size are given by that table; D and trimming were obtained from the DNA. The sample contains 90,000 to 120,000 clones, approximately 86% of them found a single time. Over 3.5% of the sample belongs to the ten largest clones.

The sample originates from a study of T cell responses to AZD1222 COVID-19 vaccine (dated by TCRdb to about 2021). Broadly, across the study: Because spike-specific TCR depth and breadth did not differ between the two schedules, AZD1222 recipients who got a second dose at roughly 4 weeks were pooled with those who got a second dose at roughly 12 weeks. Enrollment into the trials was organized by age into subgroups of 18-55, 56-69 and 70-plus years, and those subgroups contained about 150, 27 and 61 TCR-sequenced participants, respectively. TCR sequencing was performed for more than 230 trial participants, of whom about 200 were given two doses of AZD1222 and around 25 were given two doses of MenACWY control vaccine.

Reading the label with the study, this specimen's time point is: baseline before first vaccination. Vaccinee samples were obtained from the UK trials COV001 and COV002, which included a single-blind randomized controlled phase 2/3 trial of AZD1222 (ChAdOx1 nCoV-19) in healthy adults. For TCRbeta chain sequencing, PBMC samples from trial participants were taken at day 0 and at day 28 after the second dose. In the germline V gene, CDR1 corresponds to SGDLS and CDR2 to YYNGEE. The CDR3, from cysteine to phenylalanine, totals 14 residues. Left in the record is the CDR3 DNA by itself, 42 bases read in frame from the first base. V is pared back by 0 bases and J by 7 bases, with 10 bases lying between the germline termini. What the research found in general, with its limitations: After two AZD1222 doses, spike-specific TCR breadth and depth were significantly higher than at day 0 and than in MenACWY recipients. Only five or six AZD1222 recipients were SARS-CoV-2 seropositive at baseline, limiting conclusions about previously exposed vaccinees. Participants were mostly white British, with more females than males. The authors suggested clonal diversity may have been underestimated. Vaccine-associated CD4 TCRs spanned the whole spike protein, with dominant responses in regions 160-218 and 743-854. In the small 56-69-year group, the increase in depth fell short of significance, most likely because of low power. Reportedly, almost half of the unique spike-specific TCRs recognized epitopes lying outside the regions that are mutated in the B.1.351 and B.1.1.7 variants. Because no day 14 peak-response samples were available, the repertoires could be characterized only after the peak T cell response.

Sequences were derived from peripheral blood, sampled on day 0 of AZD1222 vaccination. This receptor was identified in an adult in good health. The rearrangement combines TRBV9 with TRBJ2-2; no D segment can be confidently identified. The CDR3 corresponds to CASSVEGLGGELFF. The nucleotide sequence reads as follows: TGTGCCAGCAGCGTAGAAGGTCTTGGCGGGGAGCTGTTTTTT.